The clone carrying this T cell receptor beta chain was recorded only once. As yet, its antigen is unknown. With 60 Vbeta and 13 Jbeta primers, the PCR was carried out. The assay was immunoSEQ multiplex PCR, and TCRdb's table has in-frame clones only and misses some. Of under 200,000 clones listed, approximately 71% are singletons. This specimen belongs to a study of cytomegalovirus exposure and HLA in healthy donors. Looked up from germline, CDR1 is MDHEN and CDR2 is SYDVKM. The CDR3 runs 16 residues. V gave up 4 bases and J gave up 8 bases; unmatched junction bases: 13. Study-level results: The study labeled under 200 TCR beta chains cytomegalovirus-associated. TCR beta V- and J-gene trimming was later associated with a missense DCLRE1C variant.

The chain recombines TRBV28 with TRBJ2-1; 8 bases match TRBD1. The specimen was PBMCs. This clonotype was obtained from a woman aged 18-35 years in good health and CMV-seropositive. This CDR3 is CASSSHSTGARYEQFF. DNA for the CDR3: TGTGCCAGCAGTTCTCATTCGACAGGGGCGAGGTATGAGCAGTTCTTC.